This T cell receptor (beta chain) came from a study of T cells after yellow fever vaccination. About the study: Preparation of fractions with low cell numbers was performed using SMART-Seq v4 Ultra Low Input.

TCRdb re-derived calls from the 5' RACE reads in MiXCR, one entry per CDR3 protein. The top ten clones hold around 15% of a sample with some 500,000 distinct CDR3 sequences, around an eighth of them seen once. CDR3 length equals 16 residues. Germline V CDR1 and CDR2: KGHDR, SFDVKD. The V end lost 3 bases, the J end lost 4 bases, and 15 bases lay between the germline ends. The table lists this clonotype with a few counts. The sequencing used PBMCs, collected on the day of the yellow fever booster vaccination. The sequence was obtained from a man aged 30 to 39 who received the YFV17D yellow fever vaccine. The rearrangement uses TRBV24-1 and TRBJ2-1, with a tentative D call TRBD2 (6 bases). The CDR3 nucleotides are TGTGCCACCAGTGATGCATCCGGGACTGTATACAATGAGCAGTTCTTC. Translation gives CATSDASGTVYNEQFF.